Listed here is a single T cell receptor beta chain. The CDR3 totals 15 residues. Trimming took 8 bases from V and 4 from J, leaving 17 bases between them. The germline V gene encodes CDR1 MDHEN and CDR2 SYDVKM. These data belong to a study of T cell responses to AZD1222 COVID-19 vaccine. Profiled with immunoSEQ multiplex PCR; TCRdb holds only in-frame clones, not every one. In the table there are about 120,000 clones, roughly 92% of which are singletons. This TCR was sampled from an adult who received the AZD1222 COVID-19 vaccine. The sequencing used peripheral blood, collected 28 days after the second AZD1222 dose. The chain couples TRBV28 to TRBJ1-4; D might be TRBD1 (5 bases). CDR3 residues: CASVNRDGSNEKLFF. DNA of the CDR3: TGTGCCAGCGTTAACCGGGACGGAAGTAATGAAAAACTGTTTTTT.